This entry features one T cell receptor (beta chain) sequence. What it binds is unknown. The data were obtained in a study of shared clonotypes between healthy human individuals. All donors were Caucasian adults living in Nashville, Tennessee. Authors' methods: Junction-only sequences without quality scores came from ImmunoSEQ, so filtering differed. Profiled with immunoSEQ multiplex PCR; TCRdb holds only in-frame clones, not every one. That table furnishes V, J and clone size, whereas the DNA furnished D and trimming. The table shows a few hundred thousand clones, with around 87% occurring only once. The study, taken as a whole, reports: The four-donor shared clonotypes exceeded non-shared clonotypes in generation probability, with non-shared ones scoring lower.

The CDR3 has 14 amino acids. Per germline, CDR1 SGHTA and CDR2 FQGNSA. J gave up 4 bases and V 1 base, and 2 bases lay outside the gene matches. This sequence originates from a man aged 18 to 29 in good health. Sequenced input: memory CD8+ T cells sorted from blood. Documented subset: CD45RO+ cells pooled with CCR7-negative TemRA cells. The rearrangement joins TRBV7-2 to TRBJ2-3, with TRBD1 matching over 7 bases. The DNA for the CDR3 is TGTGCCAGCAGCTTAGGACAGGGCCCAGATACGCAGTATTTT. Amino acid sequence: CASSLGQGPDTQYF.